The rows below give T cell receptor beta chains drawn from one sample of a study of human thymus T cells. TCRdb's table, derived via immunoSEQ multiplex PCR, lists solely in-frame clones and lacks some. The data show tens of thousands of clones, 96% seen once. Sequenced sample: thymus tissue. These TCRs come from a boy less than two years old with a congenital heart defect but otherwise immunologically healthy. Each CDR3 is given with its conserved first and last residue. The D gene is left open where the match is weak. Part of the rows lack a size; the others show once, few, many or a class for expanded clones.

D: -; length: 18; size: -; J: TRBJ1-3; V: TRBV18; DNA: TGTGCCAGCTCACCACCCGGGGATGCAGGGGCGGCGAGAAACACCATATATTTT; CDR3: CASSPPGDAGAARNTIYF
D: -; length: 11; size: -; J: TRBJ1-6; V: TRBV20-1; DNA: TGCAGTGCTAGAGCCCAGGATCGCCTCCACTTT; CDR3: CSARAQDRLHF
D: -; length: 15; size: -; J: TRBJ1-4; V: TRBV6-1; DNA: TGTGCCAGCAGTGGAGGGAATAAAGCTAAAGAAAAACTGTTTTTT; CDR3: CASSGGNKAKEKLFF
D: -; length: 15; size: -; J: TRBJ2-2; V: TRBV10-2; DNA: TGCGCCAGCAGTGGGCGGGTAGGGAACACCGGGGAGCTGTTTTTT; CDR3: CASSGRVGNTGELFF
D: -; length: 15; size: -; J: TRBJ2-7; V: TRBV7-2; DNA: TGTGCCAGCAGCTCCAAGAACGGCTTGACCTACGAGCAGTACTTC; CDR3: CASSSKNGLTYEQYF
D: -; length: 15; size: -; J: TRBJ2-1; V: TRBV5-6; DNA: TGTGCCAGCAGCTCGATGACCGGTTCCTACAATGAGCAGTTCTTC; CDR3: CASSSMTGSYNEQFF
D: -; length: 14; size: -; J: TRBJ2-7; V: TRBV7-9; DNA: TGTGCCAGCAGCCCTCGGTTAGAGCCCTACGAGCAGTACTTC; CDR3: CASSPRLEPYEQYF
D: -; length: 12; size: -; J: TRBJ2-7; V: TRBV2; DNA: TGTGCCTTCACTAACGATTCCTACGAGCAGTACTTC; CDR3: CAFTNDSYEQYF
D: -; length: 16; size: -; J: TRBJ1-1; V: TRBV29-1; DNA: TGCAGCGTTGGAGGTCCTTCGCGTCCCTGGGGCACTGAAGCTTTCTTT; CDR3: CSVGGPSRPWGTEAFF
D: TRBD1; length: 15; size: -; J: TRBJ1-3; V: TRBV9; DNA: TGTGCCAGCAGCGGAGACAGGGTTGGCGGAAACACCATATATTTT; CDR3: CASSGDRVGGNTIYF
D: -; length: 16; size: -; J: TRBJ2-7; V: TRBV28; DNA: TGTGCCAGCAGTCACCCGAATTCAGGGTATCCCTACGAGCAGTACTTC; CDR3: CASSHPNSGYPYEQYF
D: -; length: 15; size: -; J: TRBJ1-1; V: TRBV10-3; DNA: TGTGCCATCAGTCCCCGCGGGGGAGGGGACACTGAAGCTTTCTTT; CDR3: CAISPRGGGDTEAFF
D: -; length: 16; size: -; J: TRBJ2-3; V: TRBV11-3; DNA: TGTGCCAGCAACCCGGCCTTCGGGGAGACCACAGATACGCAGTATTTT; CDR3: CASNPAFGETTDTQYF
D: -; length: 14; size: -; J: TRBJ2-5; V: TRBV7-2; DNA: TGTGCCAGCAGCTTCAGTCACCCCGCGGGGACCCAGTACTTC; CDR3: CASSFSHPAGTQYF
D: -; length: 13; size: -; J: TRBJ1-1; V: TRBV4-3; DNA: TGCGCCAGCAGCCACCACAGGAACACTGAAGCTTTCTTT; CDR3: CASSHHRNTEAFF
D: TRBD2; length: 20; size: -; J: TRBJ2-2; V: TRBV4-2; DNA: TGTGCCAGCAGCCAAGATTTTAGCGGGGGTCTGGGGAAGGGCACCGGGGAGCTGTTTTTT; CDR3: CASSQDFSGGLGKGTGELFF
D: -; length: 14; size: -; J: TRBJ1-2; V: TRBV5-8; DNA: TGTGCCCGGGATACGAGGCCCCTTAACTATGGCTACACCTTC; CDR3: CARDTRPLNYGYTF
D: -; length: 12; size: -; J: TRBJ2-3; V: TRBV11-3; DNA: TGTGCCAGCAAGGGGCTCACAGATACGCAGTATTTT; CDR3: CASKGLTDTQYF
D: -; length: 16; size: -; J: TRBJ1-5; V: TRBV28; DNA: TGTGCCAGCAGTTTAGGACACCCTTATAGCAATCAGCCCCAGCATTTT; CDR3: CASSLGHPYSNQPQHF
D: -; length: 18; size: -; J: TRBJ2-7; V: TRBV7-9; DNA: TGTGCCAGCAGCTTTATCACCCCCTTGTTCTACGGGGACTACGAGCAGTACTTC; CDR3: CASSFITPLFYGDYEQYF
D: -; length: 13; size: -; J: TRBJ2-3; V: TRBV11-1; DNA: TGTGCCAGCAGCTCGAATCTCACAGATACGCAGTATTTT; CDR3: CASSSNLTDTQYF
D: -; length: 17; size: -; J: TRBJ1-1; V: TRBV7-7; DNA: TGTGCCAGCAGCTTAGTGGGGGAGGGCGAACTGAACACTGAAGCTTTCTTT; CDR3: CASSLVGEGELNTEAFF
D: -; length: 16; size: -; J: TRBJ2-2; V: TRBV6-5; DNA: TGTGCCAGCAGTTACGAGGACAGTTCGGTAACCGGGGAGCTGTTTTTT; CDR3: CASSYEDSSVTGELFF
D: TRBD2; length: 21; size: -; J: TRBJ2-1; V: TRBV14; DNA: TGTGCCAGCAGCCAAGATCGTCTTACTAGCGGGGGTTACCTTTCCTACAATGAGCAGTTCTTC; CDR3: CASSQDRLTSGGYLSYNEQFF
D: TRBD2; length: 17; size: -; J: TRBJ2-3; V: TRBV6-4; DNA: TGTGCCAGCAGTGACGACTCCGGGACTAGCGGGATTACTAGTTGGTATTTT; CDR3: CASSDDSGTSGITSWYF
D: TRBD2; length: 18; size: -; J: TRBJ2-7; V: TRBV27; DNA: TGTGCCAGCAGTCCTGGGTCGGGACTAGCGATAAGGTCCTACGAGCAGTACTTC; CDR3: CASSPGSGLAIRSYEQYF
D: -; length: 15; size: -; J: TRBJ2-7; V: TRBV15; DNA: TGTGCCACCAGCCCCCTGACCCCTCGAGGGGACGAGCAGTACTTC; CDR3: CATSPLTPRGDEQYF
D: -; length: 18; size: -; J: TRBJ2-7; V: TRBV6-1; DNA: TGTGCCAGCAGTGAATGGGGAAAGGGTGAGACCCCCCCCTACGAGCAGTACTTC; CDR3: CASSEWGKGETPPYEQYF
D: TRBD2; length: 19; size: -; J: TRBJ2-5; V: TRBV4-1; DNA: TGCGCCAGCAGCCAAGACGGATCGGGAGGGCCCGTAGTAAAAGAGACCCAGTACTTC; CDR3: CASSQDGSGGPVVKETQYF
D: TRBD1; length: 16; size: -; J: TRBJ1-2; V: TRBV4-1; DNA: TGCGCCAGCAGCCAAGATTGGGACAGGGATAACTATGGCTACACCTTC; CDR3: CASSQDWDRDNYGYTF
D: -; length: 15; size: -; J: TRBJ2-7; V: TRBV27; DNA: TGTGCCAGCAGTTTCAGCGGACGGTCTACCTACGAGCAGTACTTC; CDR3: CASSFSGRSTYEQYF
D: TRBD1; length: 14; size: once; J: TRBJ2-3; V: TRBV2; DNA: TGTGCCAGCAGTGGGACAGGGAGCACAGATACGCAGTATTTT; CDR3: CASSGTGSTDTQYF
D: TRBD2; length: 15; size: -; J: TRBJ2-5; V: TRBV9; DNA: TGTGCCAGCAGCCTTAGCGGGAGGGCCCAAGAGACCCAGTACTTC; CDR3: CASSLSGRAQETQYF
D: TRBD1; length: 15; size: few; J: TRBJ1-2; V: TRBV7-2; DNA: TGTGCCAGCAGCTTAGTGGGACAGCCAACGATTGGCTACACCTTC; CDR3: CASSLVGQPTIGYTF
D: -; length: 14; size: -; J: TRBJ1-2; V: TRBV7-2; DNA: TGTGCCAGCAGCTACAAAGACAGGAACTATGGCTACACCTTC; CDR3: CASSYKDRNYGYTF
D: -; length: 13; size: -; J: TRBJ2-7; V: TRBV18; DNA: TGTGCCAGCTCACCACTTCGGGGTAAGGAGCAGTACTTC; CDR3: CASSPLRGKEQYF
D: -; length: 14; size: once; J: TRBJ1-3; V: TRBV6-5; DNA: TGTGCCAGCAGTTACTCAGGGGACGGAAACACCATATATTTT; CDR3: CASSYSGDGNTIYF
D: TRBD2; length: 20; size: -; J: TRBJ2-7; V: TRBV10-3; DNA: TGTGCCATCAGTGGGGGGCGTGGGACTAGCGGGTATGGGAGTTTGTACGAGCAGTACTTC; CDR3: CAISGGRGTSGYGSLYEQYF
D: TRBD2; length: 18; size: -; J: TRBJ2-3; V: TRBV19; DNA: TGTGCCAGTAGTATCGTTAGCGGGGGCTCCTCTAGCACAGATACGCAGTATTTT; CDR3: CASSIVSGGSSSTDTQYF
D: -; length: 13; size: -; J: TRBJ2-7; V: TRBV5-1; DNA: TGCGCCAGCAGCGCAAACACAGGCTACGAGCAGTACTTC; CDR3: CASSANTGYEQYF
D: TRBD1; length: 16; size: once; J: TRBJ1-2; V: TRBV7-9; DNA: TGTGCCAGCAGCTTGCCGACAGGGGGCCCTAACTATGGCTACACCTTC; CDR3: CASSLPTGGPNYGYTF
D: -; length: 12; size: -; J: TRBJ2-7; V: TRBV18; DNA: TGTGCCAGCTCACCGAACAGCTACGAGCAGTACTTC; CDR3: CASSPNSYEQYF
D: -; length: 11; size: once; J: TRBJ2-1; V: TRBV11-2; DNA: TGTGCCTCCCGGGGAGAAAATGAGCAGTTCTTC; CDR3: CASRGENEQFF
D: -; length: 14; size: few; J: TRBJ2-2; V: TRBV29-1; DNA: TGCAGCGTTGAATTGGGGGCGAACACCGGGGAGCTGTTTTTT; CDR3: CSVELGANTGELFF
D: -; length: 16; size: -; J: TRBJ2-4; V: TRBV11-3; DNA: TGTGCCAGCAGTATGGGGGGAGTAATAGCCAAAAACATTCAGTACTTC; CDR3: CASSMGGVIAKNIQYF
D: -; length: 15; size: -; J: TRBJ2-7; V: TRBV21-1; DNA: TGTGCCAGCAGCAAAAGGGGACAGGGGCCCTACGAGCAGTACTTC; CDR3: CASSKRGQGPYEQYF
D: -; length: 18; size: -; J: TRBJ2-2; V: TRBV6-4; DNA: TGTGCCAGCAGTGACTCGAACCAGGGGGGCCAGGGCACCGGGGAGCTGTTTTTT; CDR3: CASSDSNQGGQGTGELFF
D: -; length: 15; size: once; J: TRBJ2-5; V: TRBV5-4; DNA: TGTGCCAGCAGCTTGGGAGATGTTATAAAGGAGACCCAGTACTTC; CDR3: CASSLGDVIKETQYF
D: TRBD1; length: 16; size: -; J: TRBJ2-7; V: TRBV7-9; DNA: TGTGCCAGCTCGAAGGGGGCGACTCAGAGATTCTACGAGCAGTACTTC; CDR3: CASSKGATQRFYEQYF
D: -; length: 15; size: -; J: TRBJ2-7; V: TRBV4-1; DNA: TGCGCCAGCAGCCAAGAGGCTAGTACGCCACCTTATAAGTACTTC; CDR3: CASSQEASTPPYKYF
D: -; length: 16; size: -; J: TRBJ2-7; V: TRBV5-1; DNA: TGCGCCAGCAGCTTGGGATGGGGCGCCTCCCGCTACGAGCAGTACTTC; CDR3: CASSLGWGASRYEQYF
D: -; length: 13; size: -; J: TRBJ2-5; V: TRBV28; DNA: TGTGCCAGCAGTTCGAGGGTACCGGAGACCCAGTACTTC; CDR3: CASSSRVPETQYF
D: -; length: 14; size: -; J: TRBJ1-2; V: TRBV7-6; DNA: TGTGCCAGCAGCTTAAGGGGCAGGGAAAGTGGCTACACCTTC; CDR3: CASSLRGRESGYTF